This T cell receptor (beta chain) was sequenced for a study of shared T cell receptors in the human thymus. With respect to this clone: The germline gene is not matched at one end of the junction; a read error may be the cause.

Assay: immunoSEQ multiplex PCR; the TCRdb copy retains only in-frame clones and omits some. Of roughly 560,000 clones listed, approximately 80% are singletons. The same sample was also studied in work on human thymus T cells. As reported in that work: Biased V and J segment usage appeared in thymus and peripheral blood.

Sequencing was done on a sample of thymocytes. The sequence came from a boy under two years old with a congenital heart defect.

CDR3 nucleotide sequence: TGTGCCAGCAGCTTAACGCGGGACCCTTTATCCACCGGGCAGCTGTTTTTT. Amino acids: CASSLTRDPLSTGQLFF. This chain joins TRBV5-6 and TRBJ2-2; D may be TRBD2 (6 bases). Germline V gene lookup returns CDR1 SGHDT and CDR2 YYEEEE. This CDR3 has 17 amino acids. Together with reference TRBV5-6 and TRBJ2-2, the CDR3 gives the full variable domain: DAGVTQSPTHLIKTRGQQVTLRCSPKSGHDTVSWYQQALGQGPQFIFQYYEEEERQRGNFPDRFSGHQFPNYSSELNVNALLLGDSALYLCASSLTRDPLSTGQLFFGEGSRLTVL.